A selection of T cell receptor beta chains follows, all from one sample in a study of glioma-infiltrating T cells. TCRdb used MiXCR to reprocess the multiplex PCR reads, holding one entry per CDR3 protein. Found here are about 180,000 distinct CDR3 sequences, more than 35% of them singletons; the top ten hold roughly 5.5%. The sequencing sample was made of glioma tissue, nonneoplastic brain tissue, or PBMCs (not recorded which). The receptors shown here come from a human donor with low-grade glioma or glioblastoma, undergoing nonglioma brain surgery, or in good health (not recorded which). The CDR3 runs from the conserved cysteine through the conserved F or W.

CDR3 protein: CSARDYRAGEDYEQYF
V gene: TRBV20-1
J gene: TRBJ2-7

CDR3 protein: CASSLDRANYGYNF
V gene: TRBV11-2
J gene: TRBJ1-2

CDR3 protein: CASRRDSGANVLTF
V gene: TRBV6-1
J gene: TRBJ2-6

CDR3 protein: CASSLTDYEQYF
V gene: TRBV5-1
J gene: TRBJ2-7

CDR3 protein: CASSGSQGVTDTQYF
V gene: TRBV25-1
J gene: TRBJ2-3

CDR3 protein: CSARSSGIVNEQFF
V gene: TRBV20-1
J gene: TRBJ2-1

CDR3 protein: CASSRIGGNEQLF
V gene: TRBV4-1
J gene: TRBJ2-1

CDR3 protein: CSVRGRLMNTEAFF
V gene: TRBV29-1
J gene: TRBJ1-1

CDR3 protein: CASTQGGGTQYF
V gene: TRBV28
J gene: TRBJ2-3

CDR3 protein: CASSLAPGLAGANEQFF
V gene: TRBV7-2
J gene: TRBJ2-1

CDR3 protein: CASSHLPGTDTQYF
V gene: TRBV4-1
J gene: TRBJ2-3

CDR3 protein: CATSEGRKHTGTQYF
V gene: TRBV24-1
J gene: TRBJ2-3

CDR3 protein: CASSTLLTGPGEQYF
V gene: TRBV12-3/TRBV12-4
J gene: TRBJ2-7

CDR3 protein: CASKQRGDSYEQYF
V gene: TRBV2
J gene: TRBJ2-7

CDR3 protein: CASSLGQGLITSYNEQFF
V gene: TRBV28
J gene: TRBJ2-1

CDR3 protein: CASSEASVRLQYF
V gene: TRBV2
J gene: TRBJ2-4

CDR3 protein: CATRPSGNTEAFF
V gene: TRBV24-1
J gene: TRBJ1-1

CDR3 protein: CVSSLQGSYEQYF
V gene: TRBV28
J gene: TRBJ2-7

CDR3 protein: CAISDLRLPNEQFF
V gene: TRBV10-3
J gene: TRBJ2-1

CDR3 protein: CASSVDHLGPNIQYF
V gene: TRBV9
J gene: TRBJ2-4

CDR3 protein: CASSEVGGGAGGSGANVMTF
V gene: TRBV6-1
J gene: TRBJ2-6

CDR3 protein: CASTELAGGYEQFF
V gene: TRBV28
J gene: TRBJ2-1

CDR3 protein: CATSRDDQPQHF
V gene: TRBV15
J gene: TRBJ1-5

CDR3 protein: CSDRGGEDSNQHQHF
V gene: TRBV20-1
J gene: TRBJ1-5

CDR3 protein: CASSPLASGDGYEQYF
V gene: TRBV18
J gene: TRBJ2-7

CDR3 protein: CASISPGNEQYF
V gene: TRBV28
J gene: TRBJ2-7

CDR3 protein: CASKGGAGDYGYTF
V gene: TRBV25-1
J gene: TRBJ1-2

CDR3 protein: CASSLDPAVADSYEQYF
V gene: TRBV5-5
J gene: .

CDR3 protein: CASSLSEQYF
V gene: TRBV28
J gene: TRBJ2-7